Below, 9 T cell receptor beta chains from the same sample are listed, as sequenced in a study of blood T cells in healthy people across ages (dated by TCRdb to 2013 to 2016). Libraries were constructed by 5' RACE. The sample was run on an Illumina HiSeq 2500. The second PCR ran for roughly 6 to 11 cycles and used a J-beta primer mix along with a sample-barcoded 5' primer. TCRdb reanalyzed the raw reads on its own, using fastp at Q25 for trimming and MiXCR for clone calling, and kept in-frame beta chains. Rows with one shared CDR3 protein collapse into an entry with the most common genes and DNA. The sample table contains roughly 1,500,000 distinct CDR3 sequences; only one count was recorded for about 43% of them. The ten largest clones capture approximately 7.9% of the sample. Specimen: blood. The receptors were sampled from a woman aged 18-35 years in good health.

This clonotype has more than one count but fewer than ten. This rearrangement joins TRBV20-1 to TRBJ1-2; D is perhaps TRBD1 (5 bases). The germline CDR1 and CDR2 sequences are DFQATT and SNEGSKA (reference sequence). This CDR3 spans 11 amino acids. Trimming left V 0 bases short and J 12 bases short, with 11 bases between. The CDR3, as DNA: TGCAGTGCTAGAGATCCCAGGGTTAACACCTTC. Its protein is CSARDPRVNTF.

The V and J genes are TRBV9 and TRBJ2-1; D is ambiguous. V gave up 0 bases and J gave up 8 bases, with 6 bases separating them. In germline, CDR1 is SGDLS, CDR2 YYNGEE. The CDR3 contains 12 residues. Written as DNA, the CDR3 is TGTGCCAGCAGCGTAGTCGAGGATGAGCAGTTCTTC. This gives the protein CASSVVEDEQFF.

The sample holds a few counts of this clonotype. The genes are TRBV4-1 and TRBJ1-2, with D hard to call. Per germline, CDR1 MGHRA and CDR2 YSYEKL. V was clipped by 0 bases and J by 4 bases, with 12 bases between them. The CDR3 runs 15 residues. The CDR3: CASSQEVGPRYGYTF. DNA of the CDR3: TGCGCCAGCAGCCAAGAGGTCGGACCCCGCTATGGCTACACCTTC.

The rearrangement uses TRBV4-2 and TRBJ2-1; 12 nucleotides match TRBD2. This CDR3 region has 15 residues. In germline, CDR1 is LGHNA, CDR2 YNFKEQ. V was clipped by 3 bases and J by 6 bases; unmatched bases: 3. The CDR3 bases are TGTGCCAGCAGCCATCCTAGCGGGGGGGGCAATGAGCAGTTCTTC. Protein: CASSHPSGGGNEQFF.

There are a few counts of this clonotype. The gene calls are TRBV10-3 and TRBJ1-1, with a possible D match to TRBD1 (5 bases). V gave up 7 bases and J gave up 2 bases, with 14 bases separating them. The length of the CDR3 is 14 residues. Germline loops: CDR1 ENHRY, CDR2 SYGVKD. The CDR3 region is CAIMNGGGNTEAFF. The CDR3 region has the DNA TGTGCCATCATGAACGGGGGAGGAAACACTGAAGCTTTCTTT.

V is TRBV12-3 or TRBV12-4 and J is TRBJ2-3; D possibly corresponds to TRBD2 (6 bases). The V end was cut by 7 bases, the J end by 1 base, with 9 bases between. The CDR3 is 13 amino acids. Here the CDR3 reads CASTTGGTDTQYF. In DNA form, the CDR3 reads TGTGCCAGCACCACGGGGGGCACAGATACGCAGTATTTT.

In DNA form, the CDR3 reads TGCAGTGCGAGGGACAAACTCCTCAGGCAGTACTTC. Encoded protein: CSARDKLLRQYF. The chain uses TRBV20-1 and TRBJ2-5; D possibly corresponds to TRBD1 (6 bases). Germline CDR1 is DFQATT and CDR2 is SNEGSKA (reference sequence). The V gene lost 6 bases and the J gene lost 11 bases, with 19 bases spanning the gap. The CDR3 consists of 12 residues.

This clonotype was counted a few times. V usage is TRBV20-1 and J usage is TRBJ2-3; D is perhaps TRBD2 (5 bases). Germline CDR1 is DFQATT and CDR2 is SNEGSKA (reference sequence). V was shortened by 4 bases and J by 6 bases, with 8 bases between the two germline ends. There are 11 residues in the CDR3. The CDR3: CSANSVDTQYF. CDR3 coding DNA: TGCAGTGCTAATAGCGTGGATACGCAGTATTTT.

Ten or more counts support this clonotype. The chain uses TRBV7-2 and TRBJ2-5; 9 nucleotides align to TRBD2. After removal of 5 bases from V and 2 bases from J, the junction contained 18 bases not matched to a gene. Germline V gives CDR1 SGHTA, CDR2 FQGNSA. This CDR3 is 19 amino acids long. For the CDR3, the DNA is TGTGCCAGCAGCACCCCTTTAGCGGGGGAACTTATTCCGCAAGAGACCCAGTACTTC. It codes for CASSTPLAGELIPQETQYF.